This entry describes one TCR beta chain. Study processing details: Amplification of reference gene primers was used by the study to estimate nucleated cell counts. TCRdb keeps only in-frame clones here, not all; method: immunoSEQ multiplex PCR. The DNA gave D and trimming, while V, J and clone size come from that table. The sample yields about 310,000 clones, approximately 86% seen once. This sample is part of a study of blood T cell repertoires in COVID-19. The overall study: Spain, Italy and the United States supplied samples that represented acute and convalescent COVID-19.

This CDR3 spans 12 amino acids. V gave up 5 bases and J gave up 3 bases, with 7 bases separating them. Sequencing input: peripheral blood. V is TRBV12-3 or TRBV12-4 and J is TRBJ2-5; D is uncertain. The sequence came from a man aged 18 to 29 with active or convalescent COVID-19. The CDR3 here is CASSPSEETQYF. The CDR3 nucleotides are TGTGCCAGCAGTCCCTCAGAAGAGACCCAGTACTTC.